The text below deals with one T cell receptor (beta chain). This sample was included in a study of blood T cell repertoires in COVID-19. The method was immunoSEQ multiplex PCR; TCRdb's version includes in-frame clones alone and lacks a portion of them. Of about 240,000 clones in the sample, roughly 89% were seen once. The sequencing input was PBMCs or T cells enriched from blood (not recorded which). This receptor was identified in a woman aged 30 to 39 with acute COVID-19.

The CDR3 reads CASSLVGGPGEKLFF. The CDR3 nucleotides are TGCGCCAGCAGCTTGGTCGGGGGGCCTGGTGAAAAACTGTTTTTT. This chain links TRBV5-1 with TRBJ1-4, with D maybe TRBD1 (6 bases). Trimming removed 0 bases from V and 7 bases from J, with 13 bases in between. CDR3 length: 15 amino acids. The germline V gene encodes CDR1 SGHRS and CDR2 YFSETQ.